The 27 T cell receptor beta chains below come from one sample, sequenced in a study of PD-1 blockade in classical Hodgkin lymphoma. Time point reported: cycle 4 day 1 (C4D1), after 6 weeks of nivolumab. Autologous stem cell transplantation was followed by relapse in every patient, and brentuximab vedotin exposure varied. Repertoires were generated with immunoSEQ multiplex PCR, while TCRdb's copy carries only in-frame clones and drops some. The table lists roughly 50,000 clones, around nine tenths of them singletons. The sequencing here drew on peripheral blood mononuclear cells (PBMCs), taken before the fourth cycle of nivolumab. Receptors were obtained from a human donor with classical Hodgkin lymphoma.

This rearrangement joins TRBV6-1 to TRBJ2-7, with 9 nucleotides matching TRBD2. Germline-derived CDR1 and CDR2 are MNHNS and SASEGT. The CDR3 sequence is 15 residues long. V lost 2 bases to trimming and J lost 7 bases; unmatched junction nucleotides: 9. The CDR3: CASSELGLALGEQYF. Here the CDR3 DNA reads TGTGCCAGCAGTGAATTGGGACTAGCCCTGGGGGAGCAGTACTTC.

The genes are TRBV6-1 and TRBJ2-7; possible D gene TRBD2, 5 bases. The germline gives CDR1 MNHNS, CDR2 SASEGT. CDR3 length equals 14 residues. V gave up 8 bases and J gave up 7 bases, with 21 bases separating them. CDR3 sequence (DNA): TGTGCCAGCGTATTAGTGAGAGGCCGGGAAGAGCAGTACTTC. This translates into CASVLVRGREEQYF.

This clone is a singleton in its sample. The chain is built from TRBV19 and TRBJ1-5; possibly TRBD1 for D (5 bases). This CDR3 contains 14 residues. Germline lookup yields CDR1 LNHDA and CDR2 SQIVND (reference sequence). V was trimmed by 5 bases and J by 6 bases, leaving 14 bases between them. CDR3: CASSPPGESQPQHF. In DNA form, the CDR3 reads TGTGCCAGTAGTCCCCCGGGGGAGAGTCAGCCCCAGCATTTT. The whole variable domain, remainder taken from reference TRBV19 and TRBJ1-5, is DGGITQSPKYLFRKEGQNVTLSCEQNLNHDAMYWYRQDPGQGLRLIYYSQIVNDFQKGDIAEGYSVSREKKESFPLTVTSAQKNPTAFYLCASSPPGESQPQHFGDGTRLSIL.

The chain has TRBV4-3 and TRBJ1-4, with D uncertain. Germline V lookup: CDR1 LGHNA, CDR2 YSLEER. The V and J ends lost 3 bases and 0 bases respectively, with 11 bases between them. The CDR3 sequence is 16 residues long. The CDR3, as DNA: TGCGCCAGCAGCCAGGGCGCAACCGCAACTAATGAAAAACTGTTTTTT. Its protein is CASSQGATATNEKLFF.

V usage is TRBV6-5 and J usage is TRBJ2-1; D call uncertain. Germline assignment: CDR1 MNHEY and CDR2 SVGAGI. CDR3 length equals 14 residues. V lost 6 bases and J lost 9, with 18 bases in between. Here the CDR3 DNA reads TGTGCCAGCAGAAGCCCCTGGACGAAGAGTGAGCAGTTCTTC. It specifies CASRSPWTKSEQFF.

CDR3 nucleotides: TGTGCCAGCGCAAAGGGATCGGACAATCAGCCCCAGCATTTT. This sequence encodes CASAKGSDNQPQHF. The chain links TRBV27 to TRBJ1-5; D is unclear. Trimming stripped 8 bases from V and 3 bases from J, with 14 bases between. The germline CDR1 and CDR2 sequences are MNHEY and SMNVEV (reference sequence). CDR3 size: 14 residues.

This clone was seen a handful of times. The chain joins TRBV28 to TRBJ1-5, with D maybe TRBD1 (5 bases). Trimming pared 6 bases from V and 3 bases from J, leaving 9 bases between. This CDR3 spans 13 amino acids. CDR1 and CDR2 (germline): MDHEN, SYDVKM. CDR3 sequence (DNA): TGTGCCAGCAGGACAGCAATCAATCAGCCCCAGCATTTT. As protein: CASRTAINQPQHF. Looking up the rest from reference TRBV28 and TRBJ1-5 gives the full variable domain: DVKVTQSSRYLVKRTGEKVFLECVQDMDHENMFWYRQDPGLGLRLIYFSYDVKMKEKGDIPEGYSVSREKKERFSLILESASTNQTSMYLCASRTAINQPQHFGDGTRLSIL.

The chain has TRBV28 and TRBJ2-7; weak D call: TRBD2 (5 bases). Germline V gene sequence: CDR1 MDHEN, CDR2 SYDVKM. The CDR3 covers 14 residues. V shed 2 bases and J shed 2 bases, with 10 bases lying between them. Here the CDR3 reads CASSLGLVTYEQYF. The CDR3 bases are TGTGCCAGCAGTTTAGGACTGGTTACCTACGAGCAGTACTTC.

The V and J genes are TRBV9 and TRBJ1-1; 9 bases agree with TRBD1. This CDR3 is 13 amino acids long. V shed 1 base and J 9 bases; nucleotides not matched to a gene: 4. CDR1 and CDR2 from the germline V gene are SGDLS and YYNGEE. The CDR3 DNA reads TGTGCCAGCAGCGTAAAACAGGGGGCGAAAGCTTTCTTT. Its protein is CASSVKQGAKAFF.

The gene calls are TRBV9 and TRBJ2-2, with D possibly TRBD2 on 5 matching bases. Germline V CDR1 and CDR2: SGDLS, YYNGEE. The CDR3 consists of 18 residues. Between the trimmed V and J ends, which lost 4 bases and 4 bases, there was a span of 23 bases. The CDR3 sequence is CASSKSWRAAMGTGELFF. The CDR3, as DNA: TGTGCCAGCAGCAAAAGTTGGAGAGCGGCCATGGGCACCGGGGAGCTGTTTTTT.

The chain is built from TRBV18 and TRBJ1-1; possible D gene TRBD1, 5 bases. CDR3 length equals 17 residues. CDR1 KGHSH and CDR2 LQKENI come from the germline V gene. Trimming took 6 bases from V and 0 from J, leaving 20 bases between them. The CDR3 loop reads CASSPNGPGLMNTEAFF. The CDR3 bases are TGTGCCAGCTCTCCCAATGGGCCAGGGTTAATGAACACTGAAGCTTTCTTT.

This rearrangement joins TRBV4-1 to TRBJ1-1; TRBD1 agrees at 7 bases. The CDR3 sequence is 19 residues long. Per the germline V gene, CDR1 is MGHRA and CDR2 is YSYEKL. V lost 0 bases to trimming and J lost 1 base; unmatched junction nucleotides: 14. The CDR3 region has the DNA TGCGCCAGCAGCCAAGAGGACAGGAGAACAAACATCGGGAACACTGAAGCTTTCTTT. Encoded protein: CASSQEDRRTNIGNTEAFF.

This rearrangement joins TRBV6-1 to TRBJ2-3; tentatively, D is TRBD1 or TRBD2 (5 bases each). Germline values: CDR1 MNHNS, CDR2 SASEGT. V dropped 6 bases and J dropped 4 bases, with 17 bases sitting between them. The CDR3 totals 15 residues. In nucleotides, the CDR3 is TGTGCCAGCAGCGGGACCCTAACCGGGGCAGATACGCAGTATTTT. This encodes CASSGTLTGADTQYF.

The chain joins TRBV19 to TRBJ2-2; a possible D gene is TRBD2 (5 bases). The CDR3 spans 14 residues. Germline assignment: CDR1 LNHDA and CDR2 SQIVND (reference sequence). V was pared by 9 bases and J by 1 base, with 12 bases between. The DNA for the CDR3 is TGTGCCAGCGGTCAGGACTTGAACACCGGGGAGCTGTTTTTT. It translates to CASGQDLNTGELFF.

The CDR3 sequence is CASSHLTSGGRSYEQYF. The CDR3 coding sequence is TGCGCCAGCAGCCACCTAACTAGCGGGGGCCGATCCTACGAGCAGTACTTC. V usage is TRBV4-3 and J usage is TRBJ2-7; 11 bases map to TRBD2. The germline gives CDR1 LGHNA, CDR2 YSLEER. The CDR3 has 17 residues. The junction had 8 bases not matched to a gene; V was cut back by 3 bases and J by 1 base.

The chain carries TRBV4-3 and TRBJ2-7; D might be TRBD2 (6 bases). CDR3 size: 12 residues. Trimming pared 0 bases from V and 8 bases from J, leaving 8 bases between. In germline, CDR1 is LGHNA, CDR2 YSLEER. The CDR3 DNA is TGCGCCAGCAGCCAAGACCGGGGGAAGCAGTACTTC. Its protein product is CASSQDRGKQYF.

The chain joins TRBV7-2 to TRBJ2-2; D remains ambiguous. The V end was cut by 5 bases, the J end by 6 bases, with 13 bases between. This CDR3 is built from 14 residues. CDR1 is SGHTA and CDR2 is FQGNSA in the germline V gene. The CDR3 here is CASSPGLVAGELFF. As DNA, the CDR3 is TGTGCCAGCAGCCCCGGGCTAGTGGCCGGGGAGCTGTTTTTT.

As to this clone: The sample contains more than one DNA sequence encoding this CDR3. V usage is TRBV6-5 and J usage is TRBJ2-5, with D possibly matching TRBD1 (5 bases). Trimming took 0 bases from V and 5 from J, leaving 7 bases between them. This CDR3 comprises 13 residues. Germline V gene data show CDR1 as MNHEY and CDR2 as SVGAGI. The CDR3 nucleotides are TGTGCCAGCAGTTACTCCAGGGTGGAGACCCAGTACTTC. This codes for CASSYSRVETQYF.

This sequence joins TRBV9 and TRBJ2-3; 14 nucleotides align to TRBD2. CDR1 and CDR2 from the germline V gene are SGDLS and YYNGEE. V lost 3 bases, J lost 8 bases, and 5 bases stayed unmatched. The CDR3 is 15 amino acids. The CDR3 sequence is CASSETSGGAATQYF. The CDR3 bases are TGTGCCAGCAGCGAGACTAGCGGGGGGGCGGCTACGCAGTATTTT.

The chain links TRBV29-1 to TRBJ2-5; TRBD1 aligns across 9 bases. The V segment lost 8 bases and the J segment 0 bases; nucleotides outside the gene matches: 13. Germline CDR1 reads SQVTM; CDR2 reads ANQGSEA. The CDR3 consists of 16 residues. This CDR3 reads CSSRSRQGVYQETQYF. Here the CDR3 DNA reads TGCAGCTCCCGCTCCAGACAGGGGGTGTACCAAGAGACCCAGTACTTC. Full variable domain (outside the CDR3, taken from reference TRBV29-1 and TRBJ2-5): SAVISQKPSRDICQRGTSLTIQCQVDSQVTMMFWYRQQPGQSLTLIATANQGSEATYESGFVIDKFPISRPNLTFSTLTVSNMSPEDSSIYLCSSRSRQGVYQETQYFGPGTRLLVL.

The V gene is TRBV28, the J gene TRBJ2-1; 9 nucleotides agree with TRBD2. This CDR3 spans 15 amino acids. From germline, CDR1 is MDHEN and CDR2 SYDVKM. The V and J ends lost 6 bases and 6 bases, in that order; junction bases with no gene match: 9. CDR3 bases: TGTGCCAGCAGCCTCGGGGGACTAGCATTCAATGAGCAGTTCTTC. This codes for CASSLGGLAFNEQFF.

The rearrangement uses TRBV18 and TRBJ1-1; D might be TRBD1 (6 bases). The V end lost 1 base, the J end lost 5 bases, and 8 bases lay between the germline ends. The CDR3 is 13 residues long. Per germline, CDR1 KGHSH and CDR2 LQKENI. CDR3 DNA sequence: TGTGCCAGCTCACCACAGCAGGGGACTGAAGCTTTCTTT. This encodes CASSPQQGTEAFF.

J is TRBJ1-5 and V is TRBV9; D unresolved. Germline V gene sequence: CDR1 SGDLS, CDR2 YYNGEE. V was cut by 4 bases and J by 5 bases, with 16 bases left in between. The CDR3 covers 15 residues. CDR3: CASSSHRGRDQPQHF. The DNA for the CDR3 is TGTGCCAGCAGCTCACACAGAGGGCGAGATCAGCCCCAGCATTTT.

The rearrangement uses TRBV9 and TRBJ1-4, with D maybe TRBD1 (6 bases). Trimming left V 0 bases short and J 6 bases short, with 15 bases between. Germline CDR1 and CDR2: SGDLS and YYNGEE. The CDR3 is 16 residues long. The CDR3 loop is CASSVGAGEFDEKLFF. CDR3 in DNA: TGTGCCAGCAGCGTAGGGGCAGGGGAATTTGATGAAAAACTGTTTTTT.

This chain joins TRBV5-4 and TRBJ1-2, with 12 bases that match TRBD1. Trimming at V came to 5 bases and at J to 4 bases, leaving 3 bases not matched to a gene. The CDR3 is made up of 14 amino acids. Germline V CDR1 and CDR2: SGHNT, YYREEE (reference sequence). The chain's CDR3 is CASSWDRGPYGYTF. Written as DNA, the CDR3 is TGTGCCAGCAGTTGGGACAGGGGGCCCTATGGCTACACCTTC.

The rearrangement joins TRBV9 to TRBJ2-1; D unclear. The germline V gene encodes CDR1 SGDLS and CDR2 YYNGEE. CDR3 length equals 11 residues. Trimming took 3 bases from V and 9 from J, leaving 7 bases between them. The CDR3 sequence is CASSDLTEQFF. The CDR3 region has the DNA TGTGCCAGCAGCGACCTCACTGAGCAGTTCTTC.

The chain employs TRBV6-1 and TRBJ2-3; D is undetermined. CDR3 size: 15 residues. Per germline, CDR1 MNHNS and CDR2 SASEGT. Trimming left V 0 bases short and J 3 bases short, with 10 bases between. The CDR3: CASSEAKGGTDTQYF. CDR3 nucleotide sequence: TGTGCCAGCAGTGAAGCGAAAGGTGGGACAGATACGCAGTATTTT.